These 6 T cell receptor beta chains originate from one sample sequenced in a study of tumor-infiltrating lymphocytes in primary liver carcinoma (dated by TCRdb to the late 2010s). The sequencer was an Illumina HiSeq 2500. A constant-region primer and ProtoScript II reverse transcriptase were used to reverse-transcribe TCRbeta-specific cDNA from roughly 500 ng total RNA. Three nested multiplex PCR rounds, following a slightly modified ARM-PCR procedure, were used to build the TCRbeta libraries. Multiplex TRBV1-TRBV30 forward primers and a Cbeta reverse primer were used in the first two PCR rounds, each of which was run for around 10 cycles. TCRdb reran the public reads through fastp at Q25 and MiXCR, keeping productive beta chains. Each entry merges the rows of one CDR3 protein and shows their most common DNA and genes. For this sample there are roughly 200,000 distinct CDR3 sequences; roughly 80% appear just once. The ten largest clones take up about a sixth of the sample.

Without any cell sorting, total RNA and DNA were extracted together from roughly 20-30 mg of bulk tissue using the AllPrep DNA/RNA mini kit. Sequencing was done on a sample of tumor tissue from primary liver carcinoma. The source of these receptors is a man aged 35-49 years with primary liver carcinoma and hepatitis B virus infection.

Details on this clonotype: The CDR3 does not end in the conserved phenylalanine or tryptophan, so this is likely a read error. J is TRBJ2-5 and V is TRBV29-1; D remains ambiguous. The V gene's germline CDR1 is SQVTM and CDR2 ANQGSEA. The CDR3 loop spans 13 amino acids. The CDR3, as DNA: TGCAGCGTTGAATTCCCCCAACAAGATACCCAGTACTCC. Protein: CSVEFPQQDTQYS.

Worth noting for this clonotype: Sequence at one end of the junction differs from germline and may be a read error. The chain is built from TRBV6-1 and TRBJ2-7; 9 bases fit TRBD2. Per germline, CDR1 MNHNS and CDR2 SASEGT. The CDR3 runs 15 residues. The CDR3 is CASTSSGSLTYEKNF. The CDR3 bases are TGTGCCAGTACGAGTAGCGGGAGCCTTACCTACGAGAAGAACTTC.

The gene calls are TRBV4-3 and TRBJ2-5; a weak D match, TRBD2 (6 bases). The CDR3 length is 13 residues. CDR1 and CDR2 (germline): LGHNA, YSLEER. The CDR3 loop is CTSSQNPKETQYF. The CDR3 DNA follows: TGCACTAGCAGCCAGAATCCCAAAGAGACCCAGTACTTC.

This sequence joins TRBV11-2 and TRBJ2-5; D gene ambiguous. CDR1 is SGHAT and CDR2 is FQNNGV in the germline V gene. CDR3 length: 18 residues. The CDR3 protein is CVSSPNSIQDTGRETQYF. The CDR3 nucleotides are TGTGTTAGCAGCCCTAACTCAATCCAGGATACTGGGCGGGAGACCCAGTACTTC. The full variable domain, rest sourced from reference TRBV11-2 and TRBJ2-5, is EAGVAQSPRYKIIEKRQSVAFWCNPISGHATLYWYQQILGQGPKLLIQFQNNGVVDDSQLPKDRFSAERLKGVDSTLKIQPAKLEDSAVYLCVSSPNSIQDTGRETQYFGPGTRLLVL.

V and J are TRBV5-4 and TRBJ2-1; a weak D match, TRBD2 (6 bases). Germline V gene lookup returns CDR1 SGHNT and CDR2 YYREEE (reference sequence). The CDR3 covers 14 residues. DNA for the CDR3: TGTATCAGCAACCTTGGAGGCGGGAACAATGAGCAGTTCTTC. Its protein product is CISNLGGGNNEQFF.

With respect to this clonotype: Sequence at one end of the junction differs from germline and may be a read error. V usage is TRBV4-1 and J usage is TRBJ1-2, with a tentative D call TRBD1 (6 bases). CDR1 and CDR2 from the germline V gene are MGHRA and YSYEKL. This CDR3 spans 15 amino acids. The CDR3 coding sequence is TGCGCCAGCAGCCAAGTGGGGGGCAATGGCTATAGCTACACCTTC. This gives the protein CASSQVGGNGYSYTF.